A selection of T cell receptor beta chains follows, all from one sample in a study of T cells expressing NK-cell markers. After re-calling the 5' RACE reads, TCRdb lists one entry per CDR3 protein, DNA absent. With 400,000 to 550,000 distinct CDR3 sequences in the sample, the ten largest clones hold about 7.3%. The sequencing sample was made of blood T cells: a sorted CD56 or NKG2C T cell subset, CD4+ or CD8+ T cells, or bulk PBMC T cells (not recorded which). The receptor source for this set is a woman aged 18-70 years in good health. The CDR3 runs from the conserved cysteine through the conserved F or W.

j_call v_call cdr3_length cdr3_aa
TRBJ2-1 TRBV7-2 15 CASSSSGRWLNEQFF
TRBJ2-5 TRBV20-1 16 CSACRTSGIGRETQYF
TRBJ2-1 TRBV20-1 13 CSARGQSYNEQFF
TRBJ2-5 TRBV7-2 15 CASSLGGAGVETQYF
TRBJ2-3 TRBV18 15 CASSTIAGATDTQYF
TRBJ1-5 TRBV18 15 CASSPTQTADQPQHF
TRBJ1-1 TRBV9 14 CASSVAAGNTEAFF
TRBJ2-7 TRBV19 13 CASSIKGGYEQYF
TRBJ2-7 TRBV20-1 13 CSAIAGAQTGQYF
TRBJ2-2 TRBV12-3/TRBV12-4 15 CASSLTGTNTGELFF
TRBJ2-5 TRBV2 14 CASRPVWGQETQYF
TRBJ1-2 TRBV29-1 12 CSVEGQTYGYTF
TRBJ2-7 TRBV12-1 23 CASSASPGLAGGVGQAYSYEQYF
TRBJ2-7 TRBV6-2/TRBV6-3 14 CASSQLAGAHEQYF
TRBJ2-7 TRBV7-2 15 CASSWGTSGLYEQYF
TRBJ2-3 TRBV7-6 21 CASSLRRRLSGTSGGKDTQYF
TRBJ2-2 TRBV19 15 CASSLSGENTGELFF
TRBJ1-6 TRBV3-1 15 CASSLPSGLGSPLHF
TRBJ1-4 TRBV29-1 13 CSVGQGSGEKLFF
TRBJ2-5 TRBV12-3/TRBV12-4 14 CASSFLLLEETQYF
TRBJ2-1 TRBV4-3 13 CASSQKAGAEQFF
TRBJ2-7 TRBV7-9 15 CASSLRTSLAYEQYF
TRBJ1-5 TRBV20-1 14 CSARIGVSNQPQHF
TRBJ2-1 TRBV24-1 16 CATGEGTGAHYNEQFF
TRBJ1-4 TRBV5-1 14 CASREGTGNEKLFF
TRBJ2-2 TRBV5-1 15 CASSLAYPNTGELFF
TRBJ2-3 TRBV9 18 CASSVEGTFRGRPDTQYF
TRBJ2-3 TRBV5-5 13 CASSQGPGDTQYF
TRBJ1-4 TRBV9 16 CASSPGRGGLPGGLFF